A selection of T cell receptor beta chains follows, all from one sample in a study of blood T cell repertoires in COVID-19. Assay: immunoSEQ multiplex PCR; the TCRdb copy retains only in-frame clones and omits some. The data hold 200,000 to 250,000 clones, with approximately 90% observed a single time. The sample was peripheral blood. The receptors were gathered from a man in his 60s with COVID-19, enrolled during active disease. Each CDR3 is given with its conserved first and last residue. The D gene is left open where the match is weak.

TRBJ2-7 | TRBD1 | TRBV6-6 | CASSSDRTSYEQYF
TRBJ2-1 | . | TRBV13 | CASLLRLDHEQFF
TRBJ2-1 | . | TRBV18 | CASSPAGLRAVNEQFF
TRBJ1-5 | . | TRBV19 | CASSPGGVINQPQHF
TRBJ1-1 | . | TRBV5-1 | CASSLREANTEAFF
TRBJ2-1 | TRBD2 | TRBV14 | CASSQPKGLAGHNEQFF
TRBJ2-4 | . | TRBV7-2 | CASSLGGNRGKNIQYF
TRBJ1-2 | . | TRBV4-1 | CASSQEEGVYYGYTF
TRBJ2-1 | TRBD2 | TRBV28 | CASRNSGGALGEQFF
TRBJ1-5 | . | TRBV21-1 | CASTLNYSNQPQHF
TRBJ1-1 | . | TRBV5-5 | CASSLVQGSTEAFF
TRBJ1-3 | . | TRBV5-5 | CASSLGTVSSGNTIYF
TRBJ2-7 | . | TRBV6-5 | CASSRRVSGTYEQYF
TRBJ1-2 | TRBD1 | TRBV9 | CASSVAGQGFEGYTF
TRBJ1-4 | . | TRBV3-1/TRBV3-2 | CASSRGGREKLFF
TRBJ1-2 | TRBD1 | TRBV6-5 | CASRAGQGTNYGYTF
TRBJ2-7 | TRBD1 | TRBV18 | CASSLDRGAAYEQYF
TRBJ2-6 | TRBD1 | TRBV15 | CATSRDIASGTGLAGANVLTF
TRBJ2-3 | . | TRBV6-4 | CASSVGGTDTQYF
TRBJ2-7 | . | TRBV20-1 | CSASRGLGPSYEQYF
TRBJ1-4 | . | TRBV10-1 | CASRPGVRGEKLFF
TRBJ1-5 | TRBD1 | TRBV5-5 | CASSPRQGGNQPQHF
TRBJ2-3 | . | TRBV7-2 | CASSLAGAPSTDTQYF
TRBJ1-2 | . | TRBV3-1/TRBV3-2 | CASGAGADRTHTF
TRBJ1-1 | . | TRBV5-1 | CASSLTEVTEAFF
TRBJ1-3 | . | TRBV3-1/TRBV3-2 | CASSQNREGGNTIYF
TRBJ2-3 | . | TRBV29-1 | CSVDVAGITDTQYF
TRBJ2-3 | TRBD1 | TRBV18 | CASSPRAGGSDTQYF
TRBJ2-7 | . | TRBV21-1 | CASSPAAAYEQYF
TRBJ1-6 | . | TRBV3-1/TRBV3-2 | CASSPAGGNSPLHF
TRBJ1-1 | . | TRBV7-2 | CASSLDRAQRAFF
TRBJ1-2 | . | TRBV6-6 | CASSLSETAQGGYTF
TRBJ2-1 | TRBD2 | TRBV7-2 | CASSLVSGEGNEQFF
TRBJ2-7 | TRBD1 | TRBV6-5 | CASSWTGDYEQYF
TRBJ2-3 | TRBD2 | TRBV5-4 | CASRDGGAVGTDTQYF
TRBJ1-5 | . | TRBV24-1 | CATSDYKGRGDDQPQHF
TRBJ1-5 | . | TRBV3-1/TRBV3-2 | CASSQKQNQPQHF
TRBJ2-1 | . | TRBV5-1 | CASSFYGAGANEQFF
TRBJ2-1 | . | TRBV21-1 | CASSKALVVGSDNEQFF
TRBJ2-7 | TRBD1 | TRBV7-2 | CASSAGQGAREQYF
TRBJ2-1 | . | TRBV6-1 | CASSEALSGEQFF
TRBJ1-5 | . | TRBV2 | CASSERGYSNQPQHF
TRBJ1-4 | . | TRBV11-2 | CASSLVQATKLFF
TRBJ2-1 | TRBD1 | TRBV9 | CASSVRDRAINEQFF
TRBJ2-1 | TRBD2 | TRBV27 | CASSFRGRAGGNEQFF
TRBJ1-2 | TRBD1 | TRBV29-1 | CSVDGQGPGLYGYTF